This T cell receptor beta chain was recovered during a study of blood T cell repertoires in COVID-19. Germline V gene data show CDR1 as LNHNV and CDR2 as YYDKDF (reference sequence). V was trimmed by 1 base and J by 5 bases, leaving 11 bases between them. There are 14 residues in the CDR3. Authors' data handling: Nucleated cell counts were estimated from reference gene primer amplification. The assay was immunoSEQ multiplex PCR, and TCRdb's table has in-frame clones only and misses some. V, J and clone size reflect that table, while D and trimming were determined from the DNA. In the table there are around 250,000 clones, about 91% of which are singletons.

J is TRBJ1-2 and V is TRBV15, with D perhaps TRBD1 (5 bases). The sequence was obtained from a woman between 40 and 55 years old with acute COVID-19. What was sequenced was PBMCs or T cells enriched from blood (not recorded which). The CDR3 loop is CATSRAQESYGYTF. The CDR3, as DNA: TGTGCCACCAGCAGAGCACAGGAGAGTTATGGCTACACCTTC.